This T cell receptor (beta chain) was observed in a study of metastatic and nonmetastatic thyroid tumors. In the study overall: Across peripheral blood and tumor or nodule tissue samples taken from malignant and benign thyroid patients, the repertoires were compared with one another.

No treatment had been given to any patient before thyroid surgery. The CDR3 consists of 18 residues. Germline CDR1 reads LNHDA; CDR2 reads SQIVND (reference sequence). In the study's own analysis: The study built a papillary thyroid cancer distant-metastasis classifier from CDR3 differences across clinicopathological groups. MiXCR re-clonotyped the PCR reads for TCRdb. The V and J calls and clone size come from TCRdb's table, not from the authors' own analysis. Found here are over 70,000 clones, roughly a sixth of them singletons; the top ten hold 10% to 15%. On this clone itself: One junction end disagrees with the germline gene, perhaps due to a read error.

The TCR sequence derives from a female donor with papillary thyroid cancer or a benign thyroid nodule (not recorded which). Some clones in this sample may be carry-over from other donors' samples. Sequenced input: blood. The chain carries TRBV19 and TRBJ2-7; TRBD2 is a possible D gene (5 bases). CDR3 sequence reads: CASSGRPQQNPESREHYF. The CDR3 region has the DNA TGTGCCAGTAGTGGAAGACCCCAGCAGAATCCCGAATCGAGGGAGCATTACTTC. Variable domain in full (rest from reference TRBV19 and TRBJ2-7): DGGITQSPKYLFRKEGQNVTLSCEQNLNHDAMYWYRQDPGQGLRLIYYSQIVNDFQKGDIAEGYSVSREKKESFPLTVTSAQKNPTAFYLCASSGRPQQNPESREHYFGPGTRLTVT.